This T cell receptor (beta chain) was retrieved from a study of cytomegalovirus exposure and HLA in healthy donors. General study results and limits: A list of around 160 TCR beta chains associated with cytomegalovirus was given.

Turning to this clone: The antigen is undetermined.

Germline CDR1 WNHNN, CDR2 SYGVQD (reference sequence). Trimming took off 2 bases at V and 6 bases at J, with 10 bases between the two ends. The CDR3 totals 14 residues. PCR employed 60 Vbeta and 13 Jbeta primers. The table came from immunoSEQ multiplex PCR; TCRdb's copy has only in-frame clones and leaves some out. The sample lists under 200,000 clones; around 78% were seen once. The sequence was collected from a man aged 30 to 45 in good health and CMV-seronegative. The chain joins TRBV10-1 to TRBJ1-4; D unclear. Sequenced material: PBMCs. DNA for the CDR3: TGCGCCAGCAGTGAGCACAGTAATTATGAAAAACTGTTTTTT. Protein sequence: CASSEHSNYEKLFF.